Below are 29 T cell receptor beta chains sequenced from a single sample in a study of CXCR3-negative and CXCR3-positive naive CD8 T cells. Researchers prepared the TRB cDNA libraries using 5' RACE with UMI labels. TCRdb reprocessed the 5' RACE reads, keeping one entry per CDR3 protein, no DNA. This sample's table reports tens of thousands of distinct CDR3 sequences. Material: naive CXCR3- CD8+ T cells from blood. Subset specified: CD45RO-CCR7+CD27+CD95- naive CD8+ T cells lacking CXCR3 (TNR3-). These receptors were taken from a human donor in good health. Some clones in this sample may be carry-over from other donors' samples.

The chain carries TRBV23-1 and TRBJ2-1; TCRdb designates TRBD2, a call that cannot be tested without DNA. TRBV23-1 is classed as an ORF, of uncertain function. CDR3 length: 17 amino acids. The CDR3 spells CASSQSCSQLVYNEQFF.

The rearrangement uses TRBV6-2 or TRBV6-3 and TRBJ2-5. The germline gives CDR1 MNHEY, CDR2 SVGEGT. The CDR3 runs to 15 residues. The CDR3 sequence is CASSVLPLTAETQYF.

This chain joins TRBV7-9 and TRBJ2-7; TCRdb outputs TRBD2, but without DNA this stays unchecked. CDR3 length: 14 amino acids. The germline V gene encodes CDR1 SEHNR and CDR2 FQNEAQ (reference sequence). CDR3 sequence reads: CASSPPATSNEQYF.

The chain joins TRBV29-1 to TRBJ1-2; the TCRdb call, TRBD1, lacks DNA for checking. The CDR3 is 13 amino acids. Germline assignment: CDR1 SQVTM and CDR2 ANQGSEA. CDR3 sequence: CSVVSGVNYGYTF.

This sequence joins TRBV29-1 and TRBJ2-1; TCRdb lists TRBD2, though no DNA is available to test this call. Per germline, CDR1 SQVTM and CDR2 ANQGSEA. The CDR3 consists of 14 residues. The chain's CDR3 is CSVRLALRGKEQFF.

The chain is built from TRBV20-1 and TRBJ1-6. This CDR3 region has 16 residues. CDR1 is DFQATT, CDR2 SNEGSKA, per germline (reference sequence). CDR3 in amino acids: CSAREYDSSYNSPLHF.

V gene TRBV7-9 combines with J gene TRBJ1-4; TCRdb picks TRBD1, but there is no DNA to check that call. Germline CDR1 SEHNR, CDR2 FQNEAQ (reference sequence). The CDR3 is made up of 15 amino acids. Here the CDR3 reads CASSNKQGTNEKLFF.

The chain links TRBV29-1 to TRBJ2-1; TCRdb names TRBD2, which stays unverified in the absence of DNA. From germline, CDR1 is SQVTM and CDR2 ANQGSEA. The CDR3 is 12 residues long. CDR3 amino acids: CSVLAGNNEQFF.

The gene calls are TRBV14 and TRBJ1-2. Germline loops: CDR1 SGHDN, CDR2 FVKESK. CDR3 length: 17 residues. The chain's CDR3 is CASSQVAGPYQGSGYTF.

The genes are TRBV21-1 and TRBJ1-1. TRBV21-1 is an annotated pseudogene. This CDR3 region has 15 residues. CDR3: CASSKVKGMNTEAFF.

This rearrangement joins TRBV12-3 or TRBV12-4 to TRBJ1-1. The CDR3 has 13 residues. The chain's CDR3 is CASNQPAGSEAFF.

This clonotype is medium-sized by frequency. The chain employs TRBV4-1 and TRBJ2-2. This CDR3 spans 12 amino acids. Germline values: CDR1 MGHRA, CDR2 YSYEKL. CDR3 region: CASSQNTGELFF.

This chain uses TRBV4-1 with TRBJ1-4. Germline values: CDR1 MGHRA, CDR2 YSYEKL. The length of the CDR3 is 18 residues. CDR3 residues: CASSQENRELATNEKLFF.

The chain uses TRBV14 and TRBJ2-1. There are 15 residues in the CDR3. In germline, CDR1 is SGHDN, CDR2 FVKESK. CDR3 residues: CASSPSGPSGNEQFF.

This clonotype is deemed medium-sized (0.01 to 0.1%) by its frequency. The chain links TRBV7-2 to TRBJ1-5. The CDR3 consists of 17 residues. CDR1 and CDR2 from the germline V gene are SGHTA and FQGNSA. The CDR3: CASSAGRVPGRNQPQHF.

The chain uses TRBV6-5 and TRBJ2-2. Germline lookup yields CDR1 MNHEY and CDR2 SVGAGI. The CDR3 runs 11 residues. The CDR3 is CASTNTGELFF.

The chain has TRBV5-1 and TRBJ1-3. CDR3 size: 18 residues. The germline CDR1 and CDR2 sequences are SGHRS and YFSETQ. CDR3 protein: CASSLERRTVSPGNTIYF.

The J gene is TRBJ1-2, the V gene TRBV27; lacking DNA, the TRBD1 call made by TCRdb goes unchecked. Germline values: CDR1 MNHEY, CDR2 SMNVEV (reference sequence). This CDR3 spans 16 amino acids. This CDR3 reads CASSFFAGTGDYGYTF.

The rearrangement joins TRBV24-1 to TRBJ1-6; with no DNA, the TCRdb D assignment of TRBD1 cannot be verified. CDR1 KGHDR and CDR2 SFDVKD come from the germline V gene. CDR3 length: 16 residues. The CDR3 reads CATSDPGQEANSPLHF.

This sequence joins TRBV20-1 and TRBJ2-1; TCRdb gives TRBD2 as the D gene, but with no DNA this cannot be confirmed. The germline V gene encodes CDR1 DFQATT and CDR2 SNEGSKA (reference sequence). This CDR3 comprises 14 residues. CDR3 protein: CSATSGGGYNEQFF.

V is TRBV29-1 and J is TRBJ2-7; without DNA, the TCRdb call of TRBD1 cannot be checked. This CDR3 is 12 amino acids long. The V gene's germline CDR1 is SQVTM and CDR2 ANQGSEA. This CDR3 is CSVGDSTYEQYF.

The chain links TRBV28 to TRBJ1-1; TCRdb indicates TRBD1, and absent DNA this call remains unverified. This CDR3 has 16 residues. In germline, CDR1 is MDHEN, CDR2 SYDVKM. Here the CDR3 reads CASSLPLGQGKTEAFF.

V is TRBV14 and J is TRBJ2-5; no DNA is available, so the TRBD2 call from TCRdb remains unchecked. The CDR3 is 13 amino acids. The germline V gene encodes CDR1 SGHDN and CDR2 FVKESK. CDR3 residues: CASSLRLAETQYF. Full variable domain (missing parts from reference TRBV14 and TRBJ2-5): EAGVTQFPSHSVIEKGQTVTLRCDPISGHDNLYWYRRVMGKEIKFLLHFVKESKQDESGMPNNRFLAERTGGTYSTLKVQPAELEDSGVYFCASSLRLAETQYFGPGTRLLVL.

V and J are TRBV12-3 or TRBV12-4 and TRBJ2-5; TCRdb's D call of TRBD1 is untestable without DNA. This CDR3 is built from 13 residues. The CDR3 region is CASRTGLWETQYF.

The chain is built from TRBV14 and TRBJ2-5; without DNA, the TCRdb call of TRBD1 cannot be checked. CDR1 and CDR2 (germline): SGHDN, FVKESK. The CDR3 spans 16 residues. CDR3 amino acids: CASSQKTGRVGETQYF.

This sequence joins TRBV11-1 and TRBJ1-1. The CDR3 has 13 residues. Germline assignment: CDR1 SGHAT and CDR2 FQDESV (reference sequence). The chain's CDR3 is CASSSAFGTEAFF.

The V and J genes are TRBV27 and TRBJ2-3. This CDR3 is built from 11 residues. CDR1 MNHEY and CDR2 SMNVEV come from the germline V gene (reference sequence). The CDR3 loop is CASRGTDTQYF.

The rearrangement uses TRBV4-3 and TRBJ2-3; with no DNA, the TCRdb D assignment of TRBD1 cannot be verified. Germline V CDR1 and CDR2: LGHNA, YSLEER. The CDR3 is 16 amino acids. CDR3 region: CASSQDGGQGWNTQYF.

The chain has TRBV6-6 and TRBJ2-2; there is no DNA to check the TCRdb D call of TRBD1. The CDR3 consists of 12 residues. The V gene's germline CDR1 is MNHNY and CDR2 SVGAGI (reference sequence). CDR3 in amino acids: CASSPGSGELFF.